There are a few counts of the clone carrying this T cell receptor (beta chain). The data were obtained in a study of OX40 agonist ivuxolimab in advanced cancers. Sequencing used immunoSEQ multiplex PCR; TCRdb keeps in-frame clones, though not all of them. The table records 82,000 or so clones, around 85% of them present only once. V lost 4 bases and J lost 0, with 7 bases in between. CDR3 size: 14 residues. Germline V gene data show CDR1 as SNHLY and CDR2 as FYNNEI. The chain carries TRBV2 and TRBJ1-5; D uncertain. The receptor's source is an adult with an advanced solid tumor such as melanoma, head and neck, liver or kidney cancer. Sequenced material: CD4+ or CD8+ T cells sorted from blood, taken in a trial of the OX40 agonist ivuxolimab. CDR3 nucleotides: TGTGCCAGCAGTGGCGTAAATAGCAATCAGCCCCAGCATTTT. Its translation: CASSGVNSNQPQHF. The full variable domain, its missing parts supplied by reference TRBV2 and TRBJ1-5, is EPEVTQTPSHQVTQMGQEVILRCVPISNHLYFYWYRQILGQKVEFLVSFYNNEISEKSEIFDDQFSVERPDGSNFTLKIRSTKLEDSAMYFCASSGVNSNQPQHFGDGTRLSIL.